The 29 T cell receptor beta chains listed next were all sequenced from one sample in a study of blood T cell repertoires in COVID-19. Using immunoSEQ multiplex PCR, the repertoire was profiled, and TCRdb retains in-frame clones only, with some absent. The sample gives about 320,000 clones, approximately 85% of which show up once; around 6.9% is in the top ten. What was sequenced was peripheral blood. Every receptor here comes from a human donor in a cohort sampled during active COVID-19.

This sequence joins TRBV19 and TRBJ1-5; D is possibly TRBD1 (5 bases). The V gene lost 1 base and the J gene lost 3 bases, with 13 bases spanning the gap. Germline values: CDR1 LNHDA, CDR2 SQIVND (reference sequence). This CDR3 has 16 residues. The DNA of the CDR3 is TGTGCCAGTAGTATAGTCGCTGCAGGGCCCAATCAGCCCCAGCATTTT. Amino acid sequence: CASSIVAAGPNQPQHF.

Ten or more counts support this clone. The V gene is TRBV30, the J gene TRBJ1-4; a possible D gene is TRBD1 (6 bases). The length of the CDR3 is 13 residues. CDR1 is GTSNPN, CDR2 SVGIG, per germline (reference sequence). The germline V and J ends were trimmed by 1 base and 8 bases, with 11 bases remaining between them. The CDR3 region is CAWSGRGGEKLFF. The CDR3 bases are TGTGCCTGGAGTGGGAGGGGGGGAGAAAAACTGTTTTTT.

In DNA, the CDR3 is TGCGCCAGCAGTGCTGCGGGGGGGCCATTGGATACGCAGTATTTT. Protein: CASSAAGGPLDTQYF. The V gene is TRBV10-1, the J gene TRBJ2-3; 9 bases are shared with TRBD2. Losses at the gene ends were 4 bases for V and 6 bases for J; bases not matched to a gene: 8. This CDR3 has 15 amino acids. CDR1 WNHNN and CDR2 SYGVQD come from the germline V gene (reference sequence).

This clone was counted between two and nine times. This chain connects TRBV6-5 to TRBJ1-4, with D possibly being TRBD1 (6 bases). The V gene's germline CDR1 is MNHEY and CDR2 SVGAGI. V was trimmed by 6 bases and J by 4 bases, leaving 12 bases between them. CDR3 length: 14 residues. CDR3 residues: CASRKGGGNEKLFF. Here the CDR3 DNA reads TGTGCCAGCAGAAAAGGGGGGGGTAATGAAAAACTGTTTTTT.

V is TRBV5-1 and J is TRBJ1-4; 7 bases agree with TRBD1. Germline V gene data show CDR1 as SGHRS and CDR2 as YFSETQ. CDR3 length: 15 amino acids. V was pared by 4 bases and J by 8 bases, with 11 bases of the junction left unmatched. The CDR3 is CASSETMTGREKLFF. Written as DNA, the CDR3 is TGCGCCAGCAGCGAAACCATGACAGGGAGAGAAAAACTGTTTTTT.

The table lists this clone with a few counts. The chain has TRBV2 and TRBJ1-1; D is possibly TRBD1 (6 bases). This CDR3 spans 14 amino acids. Germline V gene data show CDR1 as SNHLY and CDR2 as FYNNEI. V lost 4 bases, J lost 7 bases, and 16 bases lay in between. DNA for the CDR3: TGTGCCAGCAGTGCAGGCAGGGGTTTGGATGAAGCTTTCTTT. Its protein product is CASSAGRGLDEAFF.

This chain connects TRBV24-1 to TRBJ1-2; 7 bases map to TRBD1. Germline CDR1 is KGHDR and CDR2 is SFDVKD. Unmatched junction bases numbered 8, after V lost 2 bases and J lost 6 bases. This CDR3 comprises 15 residues. The CDR3 loop reads CATSDWGTGEDGYTF. The CDR3 DNA sequence: TGTGCCACCAGTGATTGGGGAACAGGGGAAGATGGCTACACCTTC.

The V call is TRBV10-1, the J call TRBJ2-1; no reliable D call. Germline-derived CDR1 and CDR2 are WNHNN and SYGVQD (reference sequence). The CDR3 is 17 residues long. Trimming left V 0 bases short and J 2 bases short, with 14 bases between. The CDR3 loop is CASSESWVGGTYNEQFF. The CDR3 DNA sequence: TGCGCCAGCAGTGAGTCGTGGGTCGGCGGAACCTACAATGAGCAGTTCTTC.

The rearrangement uses TRBV1 and TRBJ1-2; the table gives TRBD1 as D, unverified against the DNA. TRBV1 is given as a pseudogene. CDR3 size: 15 residues. CDR3 in amino acids: CTSRPDRGPPYGYTF. CDR3 DNA sequence: TGCACCAGCCGACCCGACAGGGGGCCCCCCTATGGCTACACCTTC.

The rearrangement uses TRBV7-3 and TRBJ2-1, with D tentatively TRBD2 (7 bases). The germline gives CDR1 SGHTA, CDR2 FQGTGA. This CDR3 has 15 amino acids. Trimming removed 1 base from V and 9 bases from J, with 16 bases in between. The CDR3 loop is CASSLMAGAGGEQFF. CDR3 DNA: TGTGCCAGCAGCTTAATGGCGGGGGCCGGGGGTGAGCAGTTCTTC. The complete variable domain, with remaining parts taken from reference TRBV7-3 and TRBJ2-1, reads GAGVSQTPSNKVTEKGKYVELRCDPISGHTALYWYRQSLGQGPEFLIYFQGTGAADDSGLPNDRFFAVRPEGSVSTLKIQRTERGDSAVYLCASSLMAGAGGEQFFGPGTRLTVL.

This chain joins TRBV24-1 and TRBJ2-7, with D possibly TRBD1 on 6 matching bases. The CDR3 totals 15 residues. Trimming shortened V by 3 bases and J by 4 bases, and 15 bases separated the two germline ends. Germline CDR1 and CDR2: KGHDR and SFDVKD. The CDR3 DNA reads as TGTGCCACCAGTGATCCCCGGGACACCTCTTACGAGCAGTACTTC. Protein: CATSDPRDTSYEQYF.

This rearrangement joins TRBV7-9 to TRBJ1-1; possible D gene TRBD1, 5 bases. Germline CDR1 is SEHNR and CDR2 is FQNEAQ (reference sequence). V was cut by 1 base and J by 1 base, with 7 bases left in between. The CDR3 length is 14 residues. DNA of the CDR3: TGTGCCAGCAGCTTAGGGCAGGGGAACACTGAAGCTTTCTTT. Encoded protein: CASSLGQGNTEAFF.

The rearrangement uses TRBV3-1 (or the pseudogene TRBV3-2) and TRBJ1-1; D is perhaps TRBD1 (6 bases). V was cut by 2 bases and J by 3 bases, with 13 bases left in between. CDR1 is LGHDT and CDR2 is YNNKEL in the germline V gene (reference sequence). This CDR3 spans 15 amino acids. The CDR3 coding sequence is TGTGCCAGCAGCCAAAGGGGGGGGAGCCACACTGAAGCTTTCTTT. This gives the protein CASSQRGGSHTEAFF.

The rearrangement uses TRBV6-5 and TRBJ1-2; D gene ambiguous. V lost 5 bases and J 2 bases, leaving 12 bases between the germline ends. The CDR3 extends over 14 amino acids. CDR1 MNHEY and CDR2 SVGAGI come from the germline V gene. CDR3 residues: CASSRPGLNYGYTF. The CDR3 DNA is TGTGCCAGCAGTCGTCCGGGGTTAAACTATGGCTACACCTTC.

Comment on this clone: The sample contains more than one DNA sequence encoding this CDR3. The J gene is TRBJ1-2, the V gene TRBV30; tentatively, D is TRBD1 (5 bases). Trimming removed 1 base at V and 8 bases at J, with 14 bases between. The CDR3 contains 13 residues. Germline V gene lookup returns CDR1 GTSNPN and CDR2 SVGIG (reference sequence). The CDR3 DNA reads as TGTGCCTGGAGTGATGGACCCGGGGGAGGCTACACCTTC. Its protein is CAWSDGPGGGYTF.

This chain connects TRBV5-6 to TRBJ2-2, with TRBD1 as a possible D gene (5 bases). Trimming stripped 0 bases from V and 5 bases from J, with 14 bases between. CDR3 length: 16 residues. CDR1 and CDR2 from the germline V gene are SGHDT and YYEEEE. The chain's CDR3 is CASSLAGLDWTGELFF. CDR3 bases: TGTGCCAGCAGCTTGGCAGGGTTGGATTGGACCGGGGAGCTGTTTTTT.

The chain combines TRBV2 with TRBJ2-1, with a weak D call TRBD1 (6 bases). Germline V gene lookup returns CDR1 SNHLY and CDR2 FYNNEI. V gave up 2 bases and J gave up 10 bases, with 9 bases separating them. The length of the CDR3 is 12 residues. The CDR3 region has the DNA TGTGCCAGCAGTGAACAGGGGTTCGAGCAGTTCTTC. Residues: CASSEQGFEQFF.

Concerning this clone itself: The sample has other DNA sequences that encode this CDR3 too. The chain links TRBV3-1 (or the pseudogene TRBV3-2) to TRBJ2-3, with 10 positions matching TRBD1. Looked up from germline, CDR1 is LGHDT and CDR2 is YNNKEL (reference sequence). There are 14 residues in the CDR3. J was trimmed by 3 bases and V by 5 bases; bases with no gene match: 2. The CDR3 region is CASSDRGRTDTQYF. The CDR3 coding sequence is TGTGCCAGCAGCGACAGGGGGCGAACAGATACGCAGTATTTT.

The chain links TRBV5-4 to TRBJ2-5; unclear D gene. Germline CDR1 reads SGHNT; CDR2 reads YYREEE (reference sequence). The ends were cut back, 5 bases at V and 5 bases at J, with 13 bases in the middle. The CDR3 spans 13 residues. The CDR3 DNA reads as TGTGCCAGCAGACCGCGAGGCGTCGAGACCCAGTACTTC. Protein: CASRPRGVETQYF.

J is TRBJ2-4 and V is TRBV2; D might be TRBD1 (6 bases). The germline gives CDR1 SNHLY, CDR2 FYNNEI. The CDR3 runs to 12 residues. Trimming left V 7 bases short and J 8 bases short, with 12 bases between. In nucleotides, the CDR3 is TGTGCCAGCACTTGGACAGATTACATTCAGTACTTC. Protein product: CASTWTDYIQYF.

The gene calls are TRBV11-2 and TRBJ2-1; D is undetermined. Germline V CDR1 and CDR2: SGHAT, FQNNGV. V lost 2 bases and J 0 bases, leaving 14 bases between the germline ends. There are 17 residues in the CDR3. The CDR3 loop is CASSLSFSASSYNEQFF. CDR3 nucleotides: TGTGCCAGCAGCTTATCGTTCAGCGCGTCCTCCTACAATGAGCAGTTCTTC.

This clone was recorded once. The J gene is TRBJ2-3, the V gene TRBV6-6; no reliable D call. Germline lookup yields CDR1 MNHNY and CDR2 SVGAGI (reference sequence). V was shortened by 3 bases and J by 5 bases, with 9 bases between the two germline ends. The CDR3 has 13 amino acids. The CDR3 region is CASSYGVGDTQYF. The CDR3 DNA follows: TGTGCCAGCAGTTATGGAGTGGGAGATACGCAGTATTTT.

The genes are TRBV5-1 and TRBJ2-1, with 10 nucleotides matching TRBD2. The CDR3 consists of 16 residues. The J segment lost 6 bases and the V segment lost 0 bases, leaving 6 bases of the junction unmatched. CDR1 is SGHRS, CDR2 YFSETQ, per germline. This chain's CDR3 is CASSLGASGGRNEQFF. The DNA of the CDR3 is TGCGCCAGCAGCTTGGGGGCTAGCGGGGGACGCAATGAGCAGTTCTTC.

CDR3 protein: CASSVRDNQPQHF. In nucleotides, the CDR3 is TGTGCCAGCAGTGTGAGGGATAATCAGCCCCAGCATTTT. The V gene is TRBV12-3 or TRBV12-4, the J gene TRBJ1-5, with D unresolved. V was pared by 5 bases and J by 4 bases, with 9 bases between. CDR3 size: 13 residues.

This clone was detected only once. V gene TRBV4-2 combines with J gene TRBJ1-2; unclear D gene. V lost 3 bases to trimming and J lost 4 bases, with 12 bases between them. In germline, CDR1 is LGHNA, CDR2 YNFKEQ. CDR3 length: 14 amino acids. The CDR3 DNA reads as TGTGCCAGCAGCCAGGGGAGGGAGGTCTATGGCTACACCTTC. This encodes CASSQGREVYGYTF.

V gene TRBV5-1 combines with J gene TRBJ1-1; the match to TRBD1 covers 9 bases. The CDR3 contains 17 residues. V gave up 3 bases and J gave up 2 bases; unmatched junction bases: 11. Per germline, CDR1 SGHRS and CDR2 YFSETQ. Here the CDR3 DNA reads TGCGCCAGCAGCTACCTACCAATGACAGGGGGAAACACTGAAGCTTTCTTT. Its translation is CASSYLPMTGGNTEAFF.

This clone was detected only once. This rearrangement joins TRBV11-2 to TRBJ1-5, with D unresolved. Germline lookup yields CDR1 SGHAT and CDR2 FQNNGV. There are 14 residues in the CDR3. Trimming took 0 bases from V and 5 from J, leaving 8 bases between them. The CDR3 here is CASSLDPLDQPQHF. The CDR3 region has the DNA TGTGCCAGCAGCTTAGATCCGTTAGATCAGCCCCAGCATTTT.

At least ten counts were recorded for this clone. This chain uses TRBV6-5 with TRBJ1-1; D is perhaps TRBD1 (6 bases). Trimming shortened V by 4 bases and J by 6 bases, and 12 bases separated the two germline ends. CDR3 size: 13 residues. Germline V gene sequence: CDR1 MNHEY, CDR2 SVGAGI. The CDR3 coding sequence is TGTGCCAGCAGTTGGAAAGGGGGGGCTGAAGCTTTCTTT. It codes for CASSWKGGAEAFF.

The chain is built from TRBV27 and TRBJ1-5; D might be TRBD1 (5 bases). The CDR3 sequence is 15 residues long. With 2 bases removed from V and 4 bases from J, the gap between germline ends came to 12 bases. Germline CDR1 and CDR2: MNHEY and SMNVEV (reference sequence). The CDR3 DNA sequence: TGTGCCAGCAGTTTAACCTCGACAGTAAATCAGCCCCAGCATTTT. It is translated as CASSLTSTVNQPQHF.